This record concerns one TCR beta chain sequence. Its antigen specificity is not known. Per-base qualities were not stored, and no clone one base away is much larger. As encoded in the germline V gene, CDR1 is SGHRS while CDR2 is YFSETQ. Unmatched junction bases come to 17, with V trimmed by 3 bases and J by 4 bases. From cysteine to phenylalanine, the CDR3 is 18 amino acids long. Only CDR3 DNA is held: 54 bases, read in frame from base 1. This entry belongs to a study of control samples from healthy donors and cancer patients (TCRdb year 2020). Preparation of the library involved the immunoSEQ multiplex PCR assay. This immuneACCESS table, as held by TCRdb, lists in-frame sequences with V and J called but not all clones. Of the missing ones, under half trace to an unresolved V gene in checked studies; the others have no known cause. The sample contains 150,000 to 200,000 clones, roughly 88% of them found a single time. Of the sample, around 5.1% is held by the ten largest clones.

The source material was blood. The sequence joins TRBV5-1 to TRBJ2-5, with TRBD1 matching 8 junction bases. The source of this sequence is a woman in her thirties in good health. The CDR3 is CASSSSRGQGGGVETQYF. The sequenced DNA is TGCGCCAGCAGCTCCAGCCGCGGACAGGGAGGAGGGGTAGAGACCCAGTACTTC.